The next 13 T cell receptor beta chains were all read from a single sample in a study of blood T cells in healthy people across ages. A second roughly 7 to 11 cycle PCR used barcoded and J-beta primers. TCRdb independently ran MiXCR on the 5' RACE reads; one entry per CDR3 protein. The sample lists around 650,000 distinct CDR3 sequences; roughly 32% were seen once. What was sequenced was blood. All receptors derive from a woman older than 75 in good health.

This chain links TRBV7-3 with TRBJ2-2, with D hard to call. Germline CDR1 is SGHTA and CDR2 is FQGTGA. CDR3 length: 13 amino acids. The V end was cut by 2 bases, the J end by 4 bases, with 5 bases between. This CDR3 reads CASSLSATGELFF. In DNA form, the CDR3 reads TGTGCCAGCAGCTTATCGGCCACCGGGGAGCTGTTTTTT.

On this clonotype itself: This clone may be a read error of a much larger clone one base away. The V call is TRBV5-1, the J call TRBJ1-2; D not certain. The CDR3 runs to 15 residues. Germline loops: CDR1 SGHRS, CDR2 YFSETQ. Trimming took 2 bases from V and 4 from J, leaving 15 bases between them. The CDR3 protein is CASSLRQASSYGYTF. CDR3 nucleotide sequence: TGCGCCAGCAGCTTACGGCAGGCCTCTAGCTATGGCTACACCTTC. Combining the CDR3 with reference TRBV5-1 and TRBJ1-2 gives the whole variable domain KAGVTQTPRYLIKTRGQQVTLSCSPISGHRSVSWYQQTPGQGLQFLFEYFSETQRNKGNFPGRFSGRQFSNSRSEMNVSTLELGDSALYLCASSLRQASSYGYTFGSGTRLTVV.

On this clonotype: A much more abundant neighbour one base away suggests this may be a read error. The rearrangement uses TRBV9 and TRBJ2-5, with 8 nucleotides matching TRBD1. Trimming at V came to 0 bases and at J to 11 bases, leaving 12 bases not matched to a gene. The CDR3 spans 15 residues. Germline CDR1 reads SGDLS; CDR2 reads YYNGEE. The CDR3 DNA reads TGTGCCAGCAGCGTAGCTGGACAGGGAAGAAATGAGCAGTACTTC. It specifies CASSVAGQGRNEQYF.

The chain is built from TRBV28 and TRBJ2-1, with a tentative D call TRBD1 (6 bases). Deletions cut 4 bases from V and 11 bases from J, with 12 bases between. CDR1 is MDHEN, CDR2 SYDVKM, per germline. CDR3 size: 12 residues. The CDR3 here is CASSWGRDKQFF. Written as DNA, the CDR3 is TGTGCCAGCAGTTGGGGACGGGACAAGCAGTTCTTC.

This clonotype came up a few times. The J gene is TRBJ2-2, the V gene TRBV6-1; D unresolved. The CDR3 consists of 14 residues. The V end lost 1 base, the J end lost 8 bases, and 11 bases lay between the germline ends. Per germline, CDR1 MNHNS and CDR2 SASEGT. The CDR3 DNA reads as TGTGCCAGCAGTGAAGTATACCCTCGGGGGGAGCTGTTTTTT. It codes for CASSEVYPRGELFF.

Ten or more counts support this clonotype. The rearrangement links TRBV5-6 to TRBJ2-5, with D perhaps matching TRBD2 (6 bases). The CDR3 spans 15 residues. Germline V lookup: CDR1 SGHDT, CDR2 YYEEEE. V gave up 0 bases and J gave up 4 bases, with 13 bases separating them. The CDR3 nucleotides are TGTGCCAGCAGCTTGGGGTCAGGGAGGATAGAGACCCAGTACTTC. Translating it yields CASSLGSGRIETQYF.

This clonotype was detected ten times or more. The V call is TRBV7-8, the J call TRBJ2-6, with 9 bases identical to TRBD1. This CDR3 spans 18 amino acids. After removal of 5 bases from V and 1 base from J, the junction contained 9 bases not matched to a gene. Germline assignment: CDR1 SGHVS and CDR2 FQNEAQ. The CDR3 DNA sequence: TGTGCCAGCAGCCCACAGGGGGCCAGAGGGTCTGGGGCCAACGTCCTGACTTTC. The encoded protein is CASSPQGARGSGANVLTF.

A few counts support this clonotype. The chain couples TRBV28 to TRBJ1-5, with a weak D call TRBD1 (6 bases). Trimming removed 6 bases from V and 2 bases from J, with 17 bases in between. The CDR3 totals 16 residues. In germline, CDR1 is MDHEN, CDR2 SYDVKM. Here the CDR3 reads CASRVRGMPRNQPQHF. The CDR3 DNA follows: TGTGCCAGCAGGGTCAGGGGAATGCCGCGCAATCAGCCCCAGCATTTT.

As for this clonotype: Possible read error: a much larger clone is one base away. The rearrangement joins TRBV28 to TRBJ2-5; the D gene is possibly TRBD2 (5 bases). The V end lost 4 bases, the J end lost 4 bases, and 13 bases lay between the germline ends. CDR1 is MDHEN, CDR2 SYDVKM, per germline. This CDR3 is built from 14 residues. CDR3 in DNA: TGTGCCAGCAGTTGGATCGGGAACGGAGAGACCCAGTACTTC. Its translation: CASSWIGNGETQYF.

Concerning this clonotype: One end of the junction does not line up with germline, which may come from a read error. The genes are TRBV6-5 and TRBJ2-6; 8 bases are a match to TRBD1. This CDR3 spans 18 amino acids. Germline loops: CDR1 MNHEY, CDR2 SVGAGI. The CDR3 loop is CASSSPPDRVSGANVLTF. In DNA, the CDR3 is TGTGCCAGCAGTTCGCCCCCGGACAGGGTCTCTGGGGCCAACGTTCTGACTTTC.

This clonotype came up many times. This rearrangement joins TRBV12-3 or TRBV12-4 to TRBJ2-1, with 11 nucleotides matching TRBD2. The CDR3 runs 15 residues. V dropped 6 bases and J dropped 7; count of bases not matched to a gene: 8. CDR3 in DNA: TGTGCCAGCAGATTTAGCGGGGGGGCGATTAATGAGCAGTTCTTC. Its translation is CASRFSGGAINEQFF.

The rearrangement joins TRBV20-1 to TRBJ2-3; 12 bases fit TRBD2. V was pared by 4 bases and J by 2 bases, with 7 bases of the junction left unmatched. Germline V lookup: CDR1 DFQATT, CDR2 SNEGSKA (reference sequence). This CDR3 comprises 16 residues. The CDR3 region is CSANQLAGGYTDTQYF. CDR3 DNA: TGCAGTGCTAACCAACTAGCGGGGGGCTACACAGATACGCAGTATTTT.

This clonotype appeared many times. The CDR3 is CASQGVDTQYF. CDR3 sequence (DNA): TGTGCCAGCCAAGGAGTAGATACGCAGTATTTT. The V call is TRBV6-5, the J call TRBJ2-3; unclear D gene. Germline CDR1 and CDR2: MNHEY and SVGAGI. The ends were cut back, 8 bases at V and 5 bases at J, with 8 bases in the middle. This CDR3 contains 11 residues.